Below, 4 T cell receptor beta chains from the same sample are listed, as sequenced in a study of shared clonotypes between healthy human individuals. Measured with immunoSEQ multiplex PCR; TCRdb has only the in-frame clones, and not every one. The repertoire holds 190,000 or so clones, with 66% as singletons. What was sequenced was memory CD4+ T cells sorted from blood. Subset reported: CD45RA-negative fraction. The receptor set was obtained from a man aged 30 to 39 in good health.

J is TRBJ2-7 and V is TRBV14; D is undetermined. Germline lookup yields CDR1 SGHDN and CDR2 FVKESK. The CDR3 spans 16 residues. Trimming stripped 6 bases from V and 2 bases from J, with 20 bases between. CDR3 sequence: CASSPRVVRQTYEQYF. CDR3 DNA: TGTGCCAGCAGTCCAAGGGTTGTCAGGCAGACCTACGAGCAGTACTTC.

The chain carries TRBV5-4 and TRBJ2-7, with TRBD2 as a possible D gene (7 bases). Germline V CDR1 and CDR2: SGHNT, YYREEE (reference sequence). Trimming stripped 0 bases from V and 7 bases from J, with 14 bases between. CDR3 size: 14 residues. The chain's CDR3 is CASSLGQGGGEQYF. CDR3 nucleotides: TGTGCCAGCAGCTTGGGCCAAGGGGGAGGGGAGCAGTACTTC.

This rearrangement joins TRBV5-1 to TRBJ2-3; D call uncertain. Trimming removed 5 bases at V and 0 bases at J, with 10 bases between. CDR3 length: 14 amino acids. The V gene's germline CDR1 is SGHRS and CDR2 YFSETQ. The CDR3 loop is CASRKEGSTDTQYF. Here the CDR3 DNA reads TGCGCCAGCAGGAAGGAAGGGAGCACAGATACGCAGTATTTT.

This chain links TRBV29-1 with TRBJ1-1; no firm D call. Trimming took off 4 bases at V and 0 bases at J, with 12 bases between the two ends. Germline CDR1 SQVTM, CDR2 ANQGSEA. The CDR3 totals 14 residues. CDR3 sequence (DNA): TGCAGCGTTGGTGTACCAGACATGAACACTGAAGCTTTCTTT. The encoded protein is CSVGVPDMNTEAFF.